This TCR beta chain is from a study of T-cell memory formation after mild COVID-19. Overall study results and limits: Contracting clones from day 15 to 85 showed balanced CD4/CD8; later expanders favored CD4+.

With regard to this clonotype: Its antigen is unidentified.

TCRdb redid the calling of the 5' RACE reads with MiXCR, one entry per CDR3 protein. Among under 550,000 distinct CDR3 sequences listed, about a sixth were seen once. The CDR3 is 14 amino acids. Germline V lookup: CDR1 DFQATT, CDR2 SNEGSKA (reference sequence). The V gene lost 0 bases and the J gene lost 0 bases, with 8 bases spanning the gap. The chain couples TRBV20-1 to TRBJ1-1; D call uncertain. Sequencing used PBMCs or a T cell subset sorted from them (not recorded which). The receptor's source is a man aged 18 to 29 who had mild COVID-19 (a few samples of this study predate the infection). Cell type and time point are not known. CDR3 bases: TGCAGTGCTAGAGATCCATCGTTGAACACTGAAGCTTTCTTT. As protein: CSARDPSLNTEAFF.